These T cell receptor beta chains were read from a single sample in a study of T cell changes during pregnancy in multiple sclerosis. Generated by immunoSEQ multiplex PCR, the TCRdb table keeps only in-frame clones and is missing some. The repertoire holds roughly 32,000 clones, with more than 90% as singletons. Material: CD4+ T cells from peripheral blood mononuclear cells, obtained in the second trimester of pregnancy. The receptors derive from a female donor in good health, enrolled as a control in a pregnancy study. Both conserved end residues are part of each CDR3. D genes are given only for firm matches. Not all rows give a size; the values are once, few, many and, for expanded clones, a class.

TGTGCCAGCAGCTTTGAATCGCGGGGGGCCTCCTACGAGCAGTACTTC CASSFESRGASYEQYF TRBD2 TRBV5-5 . TRBJ2-7
TGTGCCAGCAGTCCCACGGGAGGCCCACACTCCTACGAGCAGTACTTC CASSPTGGPHSYEQYF TRBD2 TRBV25-1 . TRBJ2-7
TGCGCCAGCAGCTCCACTAGCGAGAGGTCCTACGAGCAGTACTTC CASSSTSERSYEQYF TRBD2 TRBV5-1 . TRBJ2-7
TGTGCCAGCAGCTCGGTGGGGGGACGAACCGGGGAGCTGTTTTTT CASSSVGGRTGELFF . TRBV7-2 . TRBJ2-2
TGTGCCAGCAGCCCTTCGAGGGTTGGGGTCCTCGAGCAGTACTTC CASSPSRVGVLEQYF . TRBV13 . TRBJ2-7
TGCGCCAGCAGCCCGGTAGCCGGGAGGAATGAAAAACTGTTTTTT CASSPVAGRNEKLFF . TRBV5-1 . TRBJ1-4
TGTGCCAGTATCAAAGGGACAGGCGTCGGAAATGAGCAGTTCTTC CASIKGTGVGNEQFF TRBD1 TRBV19 . TRBJ2-1
TGTGCCAGCAGCTCTGACAGGCCCCTATATTCGAACACTGAAGCTTTCTTT CASSSDRPLYSNTEAFF . TRBV11-2 . TRBJ1-1
TGTGCCAGCAGCGTTACGACAGGACAAGAAGCTTTCTTT CASSVTTGQEAFF . TRBV9 . TRBJ1-1
TGTGCCACCAGCAGCCTGTTCAATGAGCAGTTCTTC CATSSLFNEQFF . TRBV15 . TRBJ2-1
TGCGCCAGCAGCTCGGAGGAACGGACAGGCAGCTTAGCCAAAAACATTCAGTACTTC CASSSEERTGSLAKNIQYF TRBD1 TRBV5-1 medium-sized TRBJ2-4
TGTGCCAGCAGCCAAGATTACGGGAGCGGCTACACCTTC CASSQDYGSGYTF . TRBV14 . TRBJ1-2
TGTGCCAGCAGCTTAGTGGGACTAGCGGGGTTAGACAATGAGCAGTTCTTC CASSLVGLAGLDNEQFF TRBD2 TRBV7-9 . TRBJ2-1
TGCGCCAGCAGCCAAGATCCAACAGGGGGCGAGCAGTACTTC CASSQDPTGGEQYF TRBD1 TRBV4-1 . TRBJ2-7
TGTGCCAGTAGTATGACAGAGAACACTGAAGCTTTCTTT CASSMTENTEAFF . TRBV19 few TRBJ1-1
TGTGCCAGCAGCTTAGGTCTGGACAGCTACTATGGCTACACCTTC CASSLGLDSYYGYTF . TRBV11-2 . TRBJ1-2
TGTGCCAGCAGCCTCCGGACAGACAATTCACCCCTCCACTTT CASSLRTDNSPLHF . TRBV7-2 . TRBJ1-6
TGTGCCAGCAGCTTACCGGCTAGCGGTAATGAGCAGTTCTTC CASSLPASGNEQFF TRBD2 TRBV7-2 . TRBJ2-1
TGTGCCAGCAGGGAGCAAGCGGTCAGTAATTCACCCCTCCACTTT CASREQAVSNSPLHF . TRBV2 . TRBJ1-6
TGTGCCAGCAGCTTAGTTACAGATAACTATGGCTACACCTTC CASSLVTDNYGYTF . TRBV7-2 . TRBJ1-2
TGTGCCAGCAGCCACATTCGGACAGCGATGAACACTGAAGCTTTCTTT CASSHIRTAMNTEAFF . TRBV7-8 . TRBJ1-1
TGTGCCATCCTAAAGGTCAAGGGGGCGAACACTCGGAGTGTGAACACTGAAGCTTTCTTT CAILKVKGANTRSVNTEAFF TRBD1 TRBV10-3 few TRBJ1-1
TGTGCCAGCAGCTTCGGACTAGCGGGGGTGGTGGAGTTCTTC CASSFGLAGVVEFF TRBD2 TRBV7-2 . TRBJ2-1
TGCGCCAGCAGCCAGGGGGACAGGCCCTGGAATGGCTACACCTTC CASSQGDRPWNGYTF TRBD1 TRBV4-3 once TRBJ1-2
TGTGCCAGCAGCGGCACAAGCTTAGGGACTGCGAACACCGGGGAGCTGTTTTTT CASSGTSLGTANTGELFF . TRBV7-7 . TRBJ2-2
TGTGCCAGCAGCGGAATACCGGGGACTGAAGCTTTCTTT CASSGIPGTEAFF . TRBV9 . TRBJ1-1
TGCGCCAGCAGTCAATCTTCGCAGGGGAGGGGCGGCGGCTTAAGAGGCACTGAAGCTTTCTTT CASSQSSQGRGGGLRGTEAFF . TRBV23-1 . TRBJ1-1
TGTGCCAGCAGCTCCGACAGGGATTTGCAGCCCCAGCATTTT CASSSDRDLQPQHF TRBD1 TRBV6-5 . TRBJ1-5
TGTGCCAGCTCACCAAAGACGGCGATGGAGGGTACCTTC CASSPKTAMEGTF . TRBV18 . TRBJ1-2
TGTGCCAGCAGTTACTCGCCGCGGAATGAGCAGTTCTTC CASSYSPRNEQFF . TRBV6-6 . TRBJ2-1
TGTGCCAGTAGCAAACAGGGGGCTTTTTACGAGCAGTACTTC CASSKQGAFYEQYF TRBD1 TRBV19 . TRBJ2-7
TGTGCCAGCAGCGCCCGATCTGCGCATGAGCAGTTCTTC CASSARSAHEQFF . TRBV7-2 . TRBJ2-1
TGCGCCAGCAGCCAAGATGGGCTAGCGGGAGTAGGCACAGATACGCAGTATTTT CASSQDGLAGVGTDTQYF TRBD2 TRBV4-1 . TRBJ2-3
TGTGCCACCAGCAGAGATAGTCTAGCCAAAAACATTCAGTACTTC CATSRDSLAKNIQYF . TRBV15 . TRBJ2-4
TGTGCCAGCAGTTCCCGACAGGCAATCTACGAGCAGTACTTC CASSSRQAIYEQYF . TRBV6-1 once TRBJ2-7
TGTGCCAGCAGTCCTGACCTAGCGGGATATCGTTCCTACGAGCAGTACTTC CASSPDLAGYRSYEQYF TRBD2 TRBV27 . TRBJ2-7
TGTGCCATCACCCGGCAAGAGACCCAGTACTTC CAITRQETQYF . TRBV5-4 . TRBJ2-5
TGTGCCAGCAGCCAAGGGGTGAACACTGAAGCTTTCTTT CASSQGVNTEAFF . TRBV7-2 . TRBJ1-1
TGTGCCAGCAGACAGGGGCCTGGCTACACCTTC CASRQGPGYTF TRBD1 TRBV5-6 . TRBJ1-2
TGTGCCACCAGCAGAGATAAGGCGGGGGGCATGGATGAGCAGTTCTTC CATSRDKAGGMDEQFF TRBD2 TRBV15 . TRBJ2-1
TGTGCCAGCAGCTTACGACAGCTGAACACTGAAGCTTTCTTT CASSLRQLNTEAFF . TRBV7-8 . TRBJ1-1
TGTGCCAGCAGTAAAGACGGGCCAGGGGTCACAGATACGCAGTATTTT CASSKDGPGVTDTQYF . TRBV6-1 once TRBJ2-3
TGTGCCAGCAGTGAACACAGGGAGAACACTGAAGCTTTCTTT CASSEHRENTEAFF . TRBV25-1 . TRBJ1-1
TGTGCCAGCAGTCGACCTGGGCGGGAGCAAAACAATGAGCAGTTCTTC CASSRPGREQNNEQFF TRBD2 TRBV25-1 . TRBJ2-1
TGTGCTAGCAGCTTAAAGGAGAATTCACCCCTCCACTTT CASSLKENSPLHF . TRBV7-7 . TRBJ1-6
TGTGCCAGCAGCTTGGGGCAGAACTATGGCTACACCTTC CASSLGQNYGYTF . TRBV5-6 . TRBJ1-2
TGTGCCAGCAGTTATACAGCCGGTACCTACGAGCAGTACTTC CASSYTAGTYEQYF . TRBV6-6 . TRBJ2-7
TGTGCCAGCAGTTTATTGGCAGGGGAGGGCACCGGGGAGCTGTTTTTT CASSLLAGEGTGELFF . TRBV27 . TRBJ2-2
TGTGCCAGCAGCAGAATGAAGGACAGTGACCTTAGCAATCAGCCCCAGCATTTT CASSRMKDSDLSNQPQHF . TRBV5-6 . TRBJ1-5
TGCGCCAGCAGCCAAGTCCCCGGAGTGACAGGGGAGCAGTACTTC CASSQVPGVTGEQYF TRBD1 TRBV4-3 . TRBJ2-7
TGTGCCAGCAGCGCTCCCCCCGGGGGGCCAGATACGCAGTATTTT CASSAPPGGPDTQYF . TRBV11-3 . TRBJ2-3
TGTGCCAGCAGCATAACAGATACGCAGTATTTT CASSITDTQYF . TRBV7-9 . TRBJ2-3
TGCAGCGCCTCCGGGACATCGGGCTACACCTTC CSASGTSGYTF . TRBV29-1 . TRBJ1-2
TGTGCCTGGAAACATCAGCGCCTTAGAGATACGCAGTATTTT CAWKHQRLRDTQYF . TRBV30 . TRBJ2-3
TGCGCCAGCAGCCCCTTCTTATCCTCTGGGGCCAACGTCCTGACTTTC CASSPFLSSGANVLTF . TRBV4-3 . TRBJ2-6
TGTGCCAGCAGTGAAAGGTTAGGGACGGGAGTCACAGATACGCAGTATTTT CASSERLGTGVTDTQYF . TRBV6-1 . TRBJ2-3
TGTGCCAGCTCCCACGAGGCCAATGAGCAGTTCTTC CASSHEANEQFF . TRBV18 . TRBJ2-1
TGTGCCAGCATTTTAACAGTATTGGGGCCCCAGCATTTT CASILTVLGPQHF . TRBV2 few TRBJ1-5
TGTGCCATCAGTCTGACTAGCGGGGGAGAGGGTGAGCAGTTCTTC CAISLTSGGEGEQFF TRBD2 TRBV10-3 . TRBJ2-1